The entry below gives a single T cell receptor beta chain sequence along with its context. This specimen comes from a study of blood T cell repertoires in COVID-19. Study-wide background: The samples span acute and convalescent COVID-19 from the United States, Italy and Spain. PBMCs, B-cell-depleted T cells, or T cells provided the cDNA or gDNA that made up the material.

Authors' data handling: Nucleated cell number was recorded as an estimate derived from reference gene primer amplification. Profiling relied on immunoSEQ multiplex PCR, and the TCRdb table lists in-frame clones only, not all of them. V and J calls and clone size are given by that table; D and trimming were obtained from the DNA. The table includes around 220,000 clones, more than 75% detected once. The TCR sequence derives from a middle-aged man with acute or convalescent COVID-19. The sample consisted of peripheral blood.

The CDR3 sequence: CASSVLAGEDTQYF. CDR3 coding DNA: TGTGCCAGCAGCGTACTAGCGGGGGAGGATACGCAGTATTTT. The gene calls are TRBV9 and TRBJ2-3, with 10 bases lining up with TRBD2. V lost 1 base, J lost 6 bases, and 2 bases stayed unmatched. Germline CDR1 reads SGDLS; CDR2 reads YYNGEE. This CDR3 is 14 amino acids long.